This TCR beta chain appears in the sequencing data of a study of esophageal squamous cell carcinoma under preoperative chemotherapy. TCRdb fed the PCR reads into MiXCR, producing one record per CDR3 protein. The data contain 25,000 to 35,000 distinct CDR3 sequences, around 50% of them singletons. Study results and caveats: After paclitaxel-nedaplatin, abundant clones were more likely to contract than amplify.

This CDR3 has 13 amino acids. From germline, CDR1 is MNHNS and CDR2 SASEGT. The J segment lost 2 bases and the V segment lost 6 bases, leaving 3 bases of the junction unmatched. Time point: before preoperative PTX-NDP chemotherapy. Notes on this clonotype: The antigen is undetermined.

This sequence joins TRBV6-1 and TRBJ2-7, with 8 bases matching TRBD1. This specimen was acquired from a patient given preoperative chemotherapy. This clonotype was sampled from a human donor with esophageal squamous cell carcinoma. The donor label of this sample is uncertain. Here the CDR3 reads CASRQTGAYEQYF. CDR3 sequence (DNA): TGTGCCAGCAGACAGACAGGGGCCTACGAGCAGTACTTC.